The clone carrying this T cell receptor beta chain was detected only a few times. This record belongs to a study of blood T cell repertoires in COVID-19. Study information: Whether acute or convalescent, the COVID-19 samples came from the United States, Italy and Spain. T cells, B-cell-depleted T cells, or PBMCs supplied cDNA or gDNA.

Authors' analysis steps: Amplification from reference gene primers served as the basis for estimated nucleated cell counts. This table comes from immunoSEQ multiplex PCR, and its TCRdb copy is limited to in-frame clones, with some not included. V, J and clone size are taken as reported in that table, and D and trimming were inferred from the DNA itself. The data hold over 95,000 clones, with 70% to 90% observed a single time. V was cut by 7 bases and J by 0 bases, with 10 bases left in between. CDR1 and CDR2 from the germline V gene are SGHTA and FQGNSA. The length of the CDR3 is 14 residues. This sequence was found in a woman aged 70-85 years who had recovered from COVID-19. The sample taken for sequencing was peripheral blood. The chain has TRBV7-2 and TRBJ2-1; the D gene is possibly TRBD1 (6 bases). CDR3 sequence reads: CASTSGASYNEQFF. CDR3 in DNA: TGTGCCAGCACCTCAGGGGCCTCCTACAATGAGCAGTTCTTC.